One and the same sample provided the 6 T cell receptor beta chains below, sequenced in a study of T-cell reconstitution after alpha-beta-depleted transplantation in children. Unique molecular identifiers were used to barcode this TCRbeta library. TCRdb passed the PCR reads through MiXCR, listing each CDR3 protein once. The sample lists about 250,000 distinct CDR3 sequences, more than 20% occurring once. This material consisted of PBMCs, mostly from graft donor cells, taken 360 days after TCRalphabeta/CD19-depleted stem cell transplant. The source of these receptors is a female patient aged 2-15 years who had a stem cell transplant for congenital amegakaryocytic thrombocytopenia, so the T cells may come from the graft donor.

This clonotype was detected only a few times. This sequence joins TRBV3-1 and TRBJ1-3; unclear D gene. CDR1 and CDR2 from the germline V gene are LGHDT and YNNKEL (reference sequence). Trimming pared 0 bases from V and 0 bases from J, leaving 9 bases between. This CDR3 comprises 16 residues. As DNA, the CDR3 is TGTGCCAGCAGCCAAGATCCCCCAAACTCTGGAAACACCATATATTTT. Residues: CASSQDPPNSGNTIYF.

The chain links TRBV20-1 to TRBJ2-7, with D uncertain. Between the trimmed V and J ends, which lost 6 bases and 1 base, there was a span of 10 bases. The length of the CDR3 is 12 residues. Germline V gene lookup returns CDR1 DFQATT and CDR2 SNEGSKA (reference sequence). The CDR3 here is CSATGVSYEQYF. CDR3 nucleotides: TGCAGTGCAACTGGGGTTTCCTACGAGCAGTACTTC.

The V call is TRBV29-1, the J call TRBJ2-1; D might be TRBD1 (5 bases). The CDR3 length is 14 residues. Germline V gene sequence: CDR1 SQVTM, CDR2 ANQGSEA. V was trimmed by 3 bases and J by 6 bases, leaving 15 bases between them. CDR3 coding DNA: TGCAGCGTTGATCGGCAGGGTATGGGCAATGAGCAGTTCTTC. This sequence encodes CSVDRQGMGNEQFF.

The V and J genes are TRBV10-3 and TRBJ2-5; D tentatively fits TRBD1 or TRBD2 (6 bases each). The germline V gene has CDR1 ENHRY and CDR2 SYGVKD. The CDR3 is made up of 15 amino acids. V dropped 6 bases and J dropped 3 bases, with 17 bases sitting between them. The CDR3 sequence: CAISGWGAAKETQYF. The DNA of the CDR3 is TGTGCCATCAGCGGATGGGGGGCGGCGAAAGAGACCCAGTACTTC.

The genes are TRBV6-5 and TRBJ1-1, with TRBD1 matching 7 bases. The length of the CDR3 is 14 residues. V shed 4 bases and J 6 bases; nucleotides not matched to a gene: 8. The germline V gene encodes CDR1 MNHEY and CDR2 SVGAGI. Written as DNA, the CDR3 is TGTGCCAGCAGTTCCCCAGGGGGGGTCTCTGAAGCTTTCTTT. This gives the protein CASSSPGGVSEAFF.

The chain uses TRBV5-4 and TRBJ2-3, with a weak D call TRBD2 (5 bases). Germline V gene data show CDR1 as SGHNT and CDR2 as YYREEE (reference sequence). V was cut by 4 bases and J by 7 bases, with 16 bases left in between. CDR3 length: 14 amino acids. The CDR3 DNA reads TGTGCCAGCAGCCGTGACTATGCCGGGCATACGCAGTATTTT. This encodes CASSRDYAGHTQYF.